The rows below give T cell receptor beta chains drawn from one sample of a study of blood T cell repertoires in COVID-19. Libraries were prepared by immunoSEQ multiplex PCR; TCRdb keeps only in-frame clonotypes and omits some of them. The sample lists approximately 140,000 clones, around 84% occurring once. The sample was peripheral blood. The source of these receptors is a human donor in a cohort sampled during active COVID-19. CDR3s leave out the opening cysteine and the closing phenylalanine or tryptophan. Fields, in order: J gene, V gene, CDR3 protein.

j_call: TRBJ1-1; v_call: TRBV7-8; cdr3_aa: ASSLDPGGNTEAF
j_call: TRBJ2-7; v_call: TRBV4-2; cdr3_aa: ASSATSAGGSYEQY
j_call: TRBJ1-5; v_call: TRBV6-5; cdr3_aa: ASRTGGNQPQH
j_call: TRBJ2-7; v_call: TRBV4-2; cdr3_aa: ASSQAPGQGTHEQY
j_call: TRBJ1-2; v_call: TRBV5-6; cdr3_aa: ASSLGTYPRNYGYT
j_call: TRBJ2-1; v_call: TRBV5-1; cdr3_aa: ASSITSGGLDNEQF
j_call: TRBJ2-3; v_call: TRBV19; cdr3_aa: ASRDRGLDTQY
j_call: TRBJ2-6; v_call: TRBV3-1/TRBV3-2; cdr3_aa: ASSPPPGSGANVLT
j_call: TRBJ1-1; v_call: TRBV6-5; cdr3_aa: ASSRPGQEAF
j_call: TRBJ1-2; v_call: TRBV12-3/TRBV12-4; cdr3_aa: ASSRGALYGYT
j_call: TRBJ1-6; v_call: TRBV7-8; cdr3_aa: ASSLQGTSSPLH
j_call: TRBJ2-7; v_call: TRBV6-5; cdr3_aa: ASTWTSSYEQY
j_call: TRBJ2-7; v_call: TRBV7-2; cdr3_aa: ASSPGTGAYEQY
j_call: TRBJ2-3; v_call: TRBV6-6; cdr3_aa: ASDRAWSTDTQY
j_call: TRBJ2-3; v_call: TRBV24-1; cdr3_aa: ATSDPSVRTREGDSTDTQY
j_call: TRBJ1-5; v_call: TRBV18; cdr3_aa: ASSPRDRADGPQH
j_call: TRBJ1-2; v_call: TRBV2; cdr3_aa: ASSERRTDYGYT
j_call: TRBJ2-5; v_call: TRBV27; cdr3_aa: ASSGHPQETQY
j_call: TRBJ2-7; v_call: TRBV7-3; cdr3_aa: ASSKGPEGHEQY
j_call: TRBJ1-5; v_call: TRBV3-1/TRBV3-2; cdr3_aa: ASSHGTGNQPQH
j_call: TRBJ1-6; v_call: TRBV6-1; cdr3_aa: ASSEWDTGNSPLH
j_call: TRBJ1-6; v_call: TRBV7-2; cdr3_aa: ASSLGAGNSPLH
j_call: TRBJ1-2; v_call: TRBV5-5; cdr3_aa: ASTPRGRDYGYT
j_call: TRBJ1-5; v_call: TRBV6-5; cdr3_aa: ASRTQGGNQPQH
j_call: TRBJ1-1; v_call: TRBV18; cdr3_aa: ASSPAQGNTEAF
j_call: TRBJ2-1; v_call: TRBV19; cdr3_aa: ASKEARLAGDGYNEQF
j_call: TRBJ1-2; v_call: TRBV10-3; cdr3_aa: AISESGANGYT
j_call: TRBJ2-3; v_call: TRBV28; cdr3_aa: ASSSAAGGRTDTQY
j_call: TRBJ2-5; v_call: TRBV9; cdr3_aa: ASSGTSGRGETQY
j_call: TRBJ2-2; v_call: TRBV11-3; cdr3_aa: ASSLEALNTGELF
j_call: TRBJ2-1; v_call: TRBV18; cdr3_aa: ASSLGTGFDEQF
j_call: TRBJ1-2; v_call: TRBV27; cdr3_aa: ASSPQGDGYT
j_call: TRBJ1-2; v_call: TRBV7-9; cdr3_aa: ASSNRAGGYT
j_call: TRBJ1-5; v_call: TRBV18; cdr3_aa: ASSPTSAGGSNQPQH
j_call: TRBJ1-2; v_call: TRBV28; cdr3_aa: ASSPGGDNYGYT
j_call: TRBJ1-3; v_call: TRBV4-1; cdr3_aa: ASSQGRIGLISGNTIY
j_call: TRBJ1-3; v_call: TRBV7-8; cdr3_aa: ASSPGTGGTGNTIY
j_call: TRBJ1-2; v_call: TRBV3-1/TRBV3-2; cdr3_aa: ASSQEGTGAEGYT
j_call: TRBJ2-1; v_call: TRBV11-3; cdr3_aa: ASSLAGLWTSGGPGEQF
j_call: TRBJ2-3; v_call: TRBV7-2; cdr3_aa: ASSLVGGSTDTQY
j_call: TRBJ1-2; v_call: TRBV7-2; cdr3_aa: ASRQTGPMSYT
j_call: TRBJ2-7; v_call: TRBV2; cdr3_aa: ASKGQGFHEQY
j_call: TRBJ2-3; v_call: TRBV11-3; cdr3_aa: ASSPGTSGGADTQY
j_call: TRBJ2-7; v_call: TRBV12-3/TRBV12-4; cdr3_aa: ASSPSYEQY
j_call: TRBJ2-3; v_call: TRBV27; cdr3_aa: ASSLGKGPSTDTQY
j_call: TRBJ1-2; v_call: TRBV29-1; cdr3_aa: SVDPREHGYT